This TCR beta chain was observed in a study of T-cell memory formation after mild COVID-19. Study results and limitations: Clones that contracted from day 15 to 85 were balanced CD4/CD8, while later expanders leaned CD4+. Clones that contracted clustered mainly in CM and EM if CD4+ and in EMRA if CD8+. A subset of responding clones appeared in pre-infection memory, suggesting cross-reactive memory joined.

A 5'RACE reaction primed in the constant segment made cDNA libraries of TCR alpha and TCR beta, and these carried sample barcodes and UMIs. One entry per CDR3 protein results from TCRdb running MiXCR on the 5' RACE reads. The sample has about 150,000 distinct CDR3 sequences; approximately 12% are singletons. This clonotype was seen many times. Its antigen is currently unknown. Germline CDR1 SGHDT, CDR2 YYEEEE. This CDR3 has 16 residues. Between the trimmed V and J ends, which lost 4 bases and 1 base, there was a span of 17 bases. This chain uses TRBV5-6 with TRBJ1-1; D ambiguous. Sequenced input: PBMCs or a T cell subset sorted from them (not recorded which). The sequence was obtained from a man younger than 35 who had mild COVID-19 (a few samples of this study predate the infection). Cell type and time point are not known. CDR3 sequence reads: CASSRLESQWNTEAFF. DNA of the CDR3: TGTGCCAGCAGCCGCCTGGAAAGCCAGTGGAACACTGAAGCTTTCTTT.